The subject of this entry is one TCR beta chain. The record originates from a study of T-cell reconstitution after alpha-beta-depleted transplantation in children. Unique molecular identifiers were incorporated into the prepared TCRbeta library. TCRdb passed the PCR reads through MiXCR, listing each CDR3 protein once. The sample has a few hundred thousand distinct CDR3 sequences; 9.7% are singletons. V lost 5 bases, J lost 4 bases, and 6 bases stayed unmatched. The CDR3 is made up of 14 amino acids. CDR1 is SNHLY and CDR2 is FYNNEI in the germline V gene. Here the sequenced sample was PBMCs from the stem cell graft donor, taken from the stem cell graft. The sequence derives from a human donor who donated a stem cell graft to a child with SCID. The rearrangement uses TRBV2 and TRBJ1-1, with 8 nucleotides matching TRBD1. CDR3 nucleotides: TGTGCCAGCAGTTCCTACAGGGGGGGCACTGAAGCTTTCTTT. Its translation is CASSSYRGGTEAFF.